Following are 29 T cell receptor beta chains from one sample sequenced in a study of T cell responses to AZD1222 COVID-19 vaccine. Sequenced by immunoSEQ multiplex PCR; TCRdb stores in-frame clones only, minus some. This sample carries about 190,000 clones, about 94% of them seen once, and the ten largest clones take 7.5% to 9.5%. This material consisted of peripheral blood, taken on day 0 of AZD1222 vaccination. These receptors were obtained from an adult in good health.

This chain connects TRBV6-5 to TRBJ1-1; tentative D call: TRBD1 (5 bases). This CDR3 contains 13 residues. V was pared by 6 bases and J by 4 bases, with 12 bases between. CDR1 is MNHEY, CDR2 SVGAGI, per germline. The CDR3 nucleotides are TGTGCCAGCAGCCCAACAGGCCTCACTGAAGCTTTCTTT. Translated, it gives CASSPTGLTEAFF.

This clone was observed once. The chain carries TRBV27 and TRBJ2-3, with D possibly TRBD2 on 5 matching bases. CDR1 is MNHEY and CDR2 is SMNVEV in the germline V gene (reference sequence). V dropped 3 bases and J dropped 0 bases, with 19 bases sitting between them. This CDR3 contains 18 residues. CDR3 sequence reads: CASSLPGVGASSTDTQYF. DNA for the CDR3: TGTGCCAGCAGTTTGCCCGGGGTGGGAGCCTCTAGCACAGATACGCAGTATTTT.

The CDR3 DNA reads TGTGCCAGCAGTTACTCGAGCAGGTACTTGACTAGCCTGTATTTT. This gives the protein CASSYSSRYLTSLYF. The chain recombines TRBV6-2 or TRBV6-3 with TRBJ2-3, with 7 bases fitting TRBD2. The length of the CDR3 is 15 residues. V shed 0 bases and J 14 bases; nucleotides not matched to a gene: 14. The germline V gene encodes CDR1 MNHEY and CDR2 SVGEGT.

A single count supports this clone. The chain combines TRBV29-1 with TRBJ1-5; D unresolved. This CDR3 comprises 14 residues. CDR1 is SQVTM and CDR2 is ANQGSEA in the germline V gene. V shed 6 bases and J shed 1 base, with 13 bases lying between them. In DNA, the CDR3 is TGCAGCGTGCGGGAGGGATCGAGCAATCAGCCCCAGCATTTT. Amino acids: CSVREGSSNQPQHF. Using reference TRBV29-1 and TRBJ1-5 for the parts outside the CDR3, the full variable domain is SAVISQKPSRDICQRGTSLTIQCQVDSQVTMMFWYRQQPGQSLTLIATANQGSEATYESGFVIDKFPISRPNLTFSTLTVSNMSPEDSSIYLCSVREGSSNQPQHFGDGTRLSIL.

The rearrangement links TRBV5-1 to TRBJ2-1; TRBD1 agrees at 9 bases. V shed 7 bases and J 7 bases; nucleotides not matched to a gene: 3. This CDR3 has 12 residues. CDR1 is SGHRS and CDR2 is YFSETQ in the germline V gene. CDR3 region: CASGTGRNEQFF. In nucleotides, the CDR3 is TGCGCCAGCGGGACAGGGAGAAATGAGCAGTTCTTC. The whole variable domain, remainder taken from reference TRBV5-1 and TRBJ2-1, is KAGVTQTPRYLIKTRGQQVTLSCSPISGHRSVSWYQQTPGQGLQFLFEYFSETQRNKGNFPGRFSGRQFSNSRSEMNVSTLELGDSALYLCASGTGRNEQFFGPGTRLTVL.

J is TRBJ1-4 and V is TRBV7-8; the D is unclear. The CDR3 contains 15 residues. V lost 5 bases and J lost 8, with 18 bases in between. Germline-derived CDR1 and CDR2 are SGHVS and FQNEAQ. The CDR3 DNA is TGTGCCAGCAGCCCGGACCTCTTGCCCCGGGAAAAACTGTTTTTT. Translated: CASSPDLLPREKLFF.

The chain links TRBV28 to TRBJ1-1, with unresolved D. The germline V and J ends were trimmed by 1 base and 1 base, with 7 bases remaining between them. The CDR3 runs 14 residues. The V gene's germline CDR1 is MDHEN and CDR2 SYDVKM. The CDR3, as DNA: TGTGCCAGCAGTTTATATTCCGAGAACACTGAAGCTTTCTTT. The encoded protein is CASSLYSENTEAFF. Variable domain in full (rest from reference TRBV28 and TRBJ1-1): DVKVTQSSRYLVKRTGEKVFLECVQDMDHENMFWYRQDPGLGLRLIYFSYDVKMKEKGDIPEGYSVSREKKERFSLILESASTNQTSMYLCASSLYSENTEAFFGQGTRLTVV.

This chain connects TRBV16 to TRBJ1-2, with 7 bases identical to TRBD1. The germline V gene encodes CDR1 KGHSY and CDR2 FQNENV. The CDR3 runs 16 residues. V dropped 2 bases and J dropped 5; count of bases not matched to a gene: 11. CDR3 bases: TGTGCCAGCAGCCAAGGACGACAGGGAGGTTGGTATGGCTACACCTTC. It encodes CASSQGRQGGWYGYTF. Looking up the rest from reference TRBV16 and TRBJ1-2 gives the full variable domain: GEEVAQTPKHLVRGEGQKAKLYCAPIKGHSYVFWYQQVLKNEFKFLISFQNENVFDETGMPKERFSAKCLPNSPCSLEIQATKLEDSAVYFCASSQGRQGGWYGYTFGSGTRLTVV.

This clone occurred once. The chain has TRBV27 and TRBJ1-6, with 10 bases that match TRBD1. V dropped 6 bases and J dropped 4; count of bases not matched to a gene: 12. CDR1 and CDR2 (germline): MNHEY, SMNVEV (reference sequence). The length of the CDR3 is 18 residues. CDR3 in DNA: TGTGCCAGCAGGATTGGGACAGGGGAGGATTGGTATAATTCACCCCTCCACTTT. It encodes CASRIGTGEDWYNSPLHF.

The chain couples TRBV28 to TRBJ1-2; D unresolved. Germline assignment: CDR1 MDHEN and CDR2 SYDVKM. The V end lost 11 bases, the J end lost 4 bases, and 17 bases lay between the germline ends. CDR3 length: 13 residues. The CDR3 DNA reads as TGTGCCGCGCTAGATGCTGGGTTCTATGGCTACACCTTC. It translates to CAALDAGFYGYTF.

The V and J genes are TRBV6-1 and TRBJ1-3; D unresolved. The CDR3 consists of 16 residues. Germline loops: CDR1 MNHNS, CDR2 SASEGT. V lost 4 bases, J lost 0 bases, and 13 bases lay in between. In DNA, the CDR3 is TGTGCCAGCAGTGCCCTGACGGGGAGCTCTGGAAACACCATATATTTT. It encodes CASSALTGSSGNTIYF.

V is TRBV6-5 and J is TRBJ2-7; D is tentatively TRBD1 or TRBD2 (5 bases each). The germline V gene has CDR1 MNHEY and CDR2 SVGAGI. The CDR3 is made up of 14 amino acids. V was clipped by 5 bases and J by 6 bases, with 17 bases between them. This CDR3 is CASSRQGFRGEQYF. For the CDR3, the DNA is TGTGCCAGCAGTCGTCAGGGATTCCGGGGCGAGCAGTACTTC.

The rearrangement joins TRBV5-1 to TRBJ2-1; 10 bases are a match to TRBD2. After removal of 3 bases from V and 6 bases from J, the junction contained 3 bases not matched to a gene. The germline V gene encodes CDR1 SGHRS and CDR2 YFSETQ. This CDR3 is built from 14 residues. The CDR3 sequence: CASSSLAGVNEQFF. Written as DNA, the CDR3 is TGCGCCAGCAGCTCCCTAGCGGGAGTCAATGAGCAGTTCTTC.

V is TRBV6-6 and J is TRBJ2-1; no clear D. The CDR3 extends over 11 amino acids. Trimming stripped 4 bases from V and 10 bases from J, with 8 bases between. Germline V lookup: CDR1 MNHNY, CDR2 SVGAGI (reference sequence). CDR3 sequence: CASSSPREQFF. The DNA of the CDR3 is TGTGCCAGCAGTTCCCCGAGGGAGCAGTTCTTC.

The chain employs TRBV4-2 and TRBJ1-2; tentatively, D is TRBD1 (6 bases). Germline CDR1 LGHNA, CDR2 YNFKEQ. Trimming cost V 1 base and J 1 base, with 10 bases left between them. The CDR3 loop spans 15 amino acids. Here the CDR3 reads CASSQGGQGNYGYTF. The DNA of the CDR3 is TGTGCCAGCAGCCAAGGGGGGCAGGGTAACTATGGCTACACCTTC.

The rearrangement joins TRBV19 to TRBJ2-1; D perhaps matches TRBD2 (6 bases). V was pared by 8 bases and J by 6 bases, with 20 bases between. The CDR3 loop spans 15 amino acids. Per the germline V gene, CDR1 is LNHDA and CDR2 is SQIVND (reference sequence). This CDR3 reads CASSTGTLLLNEQFF. CDR3 DNA sequence: TGTGCCAGTTCAACCGGGACTCTACTACTCAATGAGCAGTTCTTC.

The chain is built from TRBV6-5 and TRBJ1-2; TRBD1 might be the D (5 bases). The CDR3 runs to 12 residues. V lost 4 bases, J lost 14 bases, and 17 bases lay in between. In germline, CDR1 is MNHEY, CDR2 SVGAGI. CDR3 region: CASSLTGTGKTF. Written as DNA, the CDR3 is TGTGCCAGCAGTTTGACCGGGACCGGGAAAACCTTC.

The genes are TRBV3-1 (or the pseudogene TRBV3-2) and TRBJ2-7; 9 nucleotides agree with TRBD2. Germline V gene data show CDR1 as LGHDT and CDR2 as YNNKEL (reference sequence). The CDR3 consists of 15 residues. After removal of 1 base from V and 5 bases from J, the junction contained 6 bases not matched to a gene. The CDR3 coding sequence is TGTGCCAGCAGCCAAGTCGCTAGCGGGAACGACGAGCAGTACTTC. Its protein product is CASSQVASGNDEQYF.

The chain combines TRBV3-1 (or the pseudogene TRBV3-2) with TRBJ2-5, with 10 positions matching TRBD2. The germline V gene encodes CDR1 LGHDT and CDR2 YNNKEL (reference sequence). Losses at the gene ends were 2 bases for V and 4 bases for J; bases not matched to a gene: 4. There are 15 residues in the CDR3. As DNA, the CDR3 is TGTGCCAGCAGCCAATCTAGACTAGCGGGAGAGACCCAGTACTTC. Translating it yields CASSQSRLAGETQYF.

The chain uses TRBV5-5 and TRBJ1-2; D is undetermined. The CDR3 is 13 amino acids. Germline V gene data show CDR1 as SGHKS and CDR2 as YYEKEE (reference sequence). Trimming pared 0 bases from V and 4 bases from J, leaving 7 bases between. The CDR3 DNA follows: TGTGCCAGCAGCTTGGTGGCTGTCTATGGCTACACCTTC. Translating gives CASSLVAVYGYTF.

This chain uses TRBV6-5 with TRBJ2-1; D assignment may be TRBD1 or TRBD2 (6 bases each). The germline V and J ends were trimmed by 2 bases and 7 bases, with 12 bases remaining between them. This CDR3 is 14 amino acids long. The germline gives CDR1 MNHEY, CDR2 SVGAGI. The CDR3 nucleotides read TGTGCCAGCAGTTACAGGGGGGCTCCAAATGAGCAGTTCTTC. Encoded protein: CASSYRGAPNEQFF.

The chain joins TRBV7-3 to TRBJ1-1; 9 nucleotides align to TRBD1. This CDR3 has 15 amino acids. V lost 4 bases and J lost 4; bases outside the gene matches: 7. CDR1 is SGHTA and CDR2 is FQGTGA in the germline V gene. DNA for the CDR3: TGTGCCAGCAGCTGGGGACAGGGCTACTTCACTGAAGCTTTCTTT. This encodes CASSWGQGYFTEAFF.

This chain joins TRBV6-4 and TRBJ2-2; tentative D call: TRBD1 (6 bases). CDR3 length equals 13 residues. The germline CDR1 and CDR2 sequences are MRHNA and SNTAGT. Trimming removed 5 bases from V and 4 bases from J, with 8 bases in between. Here the CDR3 reads CASSPQGTGELFF. The CDR3 DNA follows: TGTGCCAGCAGTCCACAGGGCACCGGGGAGCTGTTTTTT.

The chain employs TRBV19 and TRBJ1-1; D gene uncertain. This CDR3 contains 11 residues. Trimming cost V 7 bases and J 4 bases, with 7 bases left between them. In germline, CDR1 is LNHDA, CDR2 SQIVND (reference sequence). CDR3: CASKAGTEAFF. The CDR3 bases are TGTGCCAGTAAGGCGGGCACTGAAGCTTTCTTT. The full variable domain, completed using reference TRBV19 and TRBJ1-1, is DGGITQSPKYLFRKEGQNVTLSCEQNLNHDAMYWYRQDPGQGLRLIYYSQIVNDFQKGDIAEGYSVSREKKESFPLTVTSAQKNPTAFYLCASKAGTEAFFGQGTRLTVV.

This chain links TRBV7-8 with TRBJ2-2; no definite D call. This CDR3 contains 13 residues. Germline V lookup: CDR1 SGHVS, CDR2 FQNEAQ. V lost 5 bases and J lost 5, with 9 bases in between. The CDR3 spells CASSPRITGELFF. The CDR3 coding sequence is TGTGCCAGCAGCCCGAGAATTACCGGGGAGCTGTTTTTT. The full variable domain, its missing parts supplied by reference TRBV7-8 and TRBJ2-2, is GAGVSQSPRYKVAKRGQDVALRCDPISGHVSLFWYQQALGQGPEFLTYFQNEAQLDKSGLPSDRFFAERPEGSVSTLKIQRTQQEDSAVYLCASSPRITGELFFGEGSRLTVL.

The rearrangement uses TRBV2 and TRBJ2-7; 11 bases map to TRBD2. The CDR3 is 14 residues long. Germline assignment: CDR1 SNHLY and CDR2 FYNNEI. Trimming removed 5 bases from V and 2 bases from J; junction bases left unmatched: 2. The CDR3 here is CASSLAGGTYEQYF. CDR3 coding DNA: TGTGCCAGCAGTCTAGCGGGAGGAACCTACGAGCAGTACTTC.

The chain combines TRBV29-1 with TRBJ2-1; D tentatively reads TRBD1 or TRBD2 (6 bases each). The CDR3 consists of 14 residues. V was clipped by 8 bases and J by 7 bases, with 21 bases between them. CDR1 is SQVTM and CDR2 is ANQGSEA in the germline V gene. The CDR3 loop reads CSWRGTLRGNEQFF. Here the CDR3 DNA reads TGCAGCTGGAGGGGGACCTTAAGGGGTAATGAGCAGTTCTTC.

The chain links TRBV7-2 to TRBJ2-7, with D perhaps matching TRBD2 (6 bases). The CDR3 length is 15 residues. CDR1 and CDR2 (germline): SGHTA, FQGNSA. The germline V and J ends were trimmed by 0 bases and 3 bases, with 12 bases remaining between them. CDR3: CASSLARGIGYEQYF. The CDR3 coding sequence is TGTGCCAGCAGCTTAGCCCGGGGGATAGGCTACGAGCAGTACTTC.

This sequence joins TRBV9 and TRBJ2-3; 7 nucleotides agree with TRBD1. V lost 4 bases to trimming and J lost 4 bases; unmatched junction nucleotides: 9. The CDR3 has 15 amino acids. CDR1 SGDLS and CDR2 YYNGEE come from the germline V gene. The CDR3 DNA follows: TGTGCCAGCAGCACACAGGGGATGCTGTCAGATACGCAGTATTTT. Protein product: CASSTQGMLSDTQYF. Full variable domain (remainder filled in from reference TRBV9 and TRBJ2-3): DSGVTQTPKHLITATGQRVTLRCSPRSGDLSVYWYQQSLDQGLQFLIQYYNGEERAKGNILERFSAQQFPDLHSELNLSSLELGDSALYFCASSTQGMLSDTQYFGPGTRLTVL.